This TCR beta chain derives from a study of metastatic and nonmetastatic thyroid tumors. Study background: Malignant thyroid and benign thyroid patients provided blood and tumor or nodule tissue whose repertoires were compared.

Original data processing: It was from CDR3 differences across clinicopathological groups that a distant-metastasis classifier for papillary thyroid cancer was built. TCRdb re-called clones from the PCR reads using MiXCR. The V and J calls were not made by the authors but by TCRdb's processing. The sample lists 25,000 to 35,000 clones, about 15% seen once, with over 4% in the top ten. Not a single patient had been given any form of treatment at any point before undergoing thyroid surgery. The J segment lost 8 bases and the V segment lost 2 bases, leaving 11 bases of the junction unmatched. The CDR3 covers 15 residues. CDR1 and CDR2 (germline): SGDLS, YYNGEE. Overall study findings and caveats: It was reportedly found that TCR beta diversity was significantly higher in malignant thyroid tumors than in benign nodules, a difference seen in both blood and tumor samples.

Many counts were recorded for this clone. Its antigen remains unidentified. The specimen was blood. The TCR originated in a female donor with papillary thyroid cancer or a benign thyroid nodule (not recorded which). Some clones in this sample may be carry-over from other donors' samples. This sequence joins TRBV9 and TRBJ1-2; 8 bases fit TRBD1. Written as DNA, the CDR3 is TGTGCCAGCAGCGTCGCTCAGGGGGCGCGAGAAGGCTACACCTTC. Translation: CASSVAQGAREGYTF.